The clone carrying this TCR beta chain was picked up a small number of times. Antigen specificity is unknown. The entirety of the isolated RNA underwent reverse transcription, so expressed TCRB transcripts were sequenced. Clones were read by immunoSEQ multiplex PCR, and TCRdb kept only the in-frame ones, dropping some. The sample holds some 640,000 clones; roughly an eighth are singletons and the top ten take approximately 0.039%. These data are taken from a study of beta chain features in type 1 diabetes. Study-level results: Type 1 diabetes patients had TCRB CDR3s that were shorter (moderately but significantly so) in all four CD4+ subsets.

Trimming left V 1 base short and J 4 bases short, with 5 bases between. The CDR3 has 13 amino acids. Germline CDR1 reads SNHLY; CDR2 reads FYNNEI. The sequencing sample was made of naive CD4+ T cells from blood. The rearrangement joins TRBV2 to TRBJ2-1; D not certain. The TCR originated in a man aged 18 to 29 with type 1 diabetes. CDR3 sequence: CASSEEVYNEQFF. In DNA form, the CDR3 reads TGTGCCAGCAGTGAAGAAGTGTACAATGAGCAGTTCTTC. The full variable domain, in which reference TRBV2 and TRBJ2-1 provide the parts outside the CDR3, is EPEVTQTPSHQVTQMGQEVILRCVPISNHLYFYWYRQILGQKVEFLVSFYNNEISEKSEIFDDQFSVERPDGSNFTLKIRSTKLEDSAMYFCASSEEVYNEQFFGPGTRLTVL.